This T cell receptor (beta chain) was profiled in a study of blood T cell repertoires in COVID-19 (dated by TCRdb to about 2020). About the investigation overall: Samples covering the acute and convalescent phases of COVID-19 were provided by collaborators in the United States, Italy and Spain. Subjects who had been exposed to COVID-19, were actively infected with it, or had recovered from it provided the deeply sampled blood TCRbeta repertoires that made up the dataset. HLA class I and class II types, where available, came from metadata supplied by the sample provider rather than from assay-based typing. The material from the prospective study consisted of cDNA or gDNA derived from T cells, B-cell-depleted T cells, or PBMCs. Samples came from the ongoing ImmuneRACE study (first 160 participants) plus 1,254 subjects from 6 global collaborators. Sample metadata almost always included a de-identified subject ID, COVID-19 status, age in years and sex. The repertoires were released in a freely available public database intended as a resource for research on the immune response to SARS-CoV-2. What the study reported, not specific to this receptor: Clinical and demographic metadata were provided uncurated, with the amount varying by source and participant.

One collaborating source in Seattle enrolled patients while the patients were actively infected and followed the patients over time throughout the course of disease. The collaborating institutions used their own protocols to collect whole blood in K2EDTA tubes. Collaborator samples were shipped for TCRbeta analysis as frozen whole blood, isolated PBMCs, or DNA extracted from either sample type. Notes on this clone: Its antigen specificity is not known. No much larger clonotype is one base removed from it; base qualities were not supplied.

Compared with germline, V lacks 5 bases and J lacks 5 bases; bases without a gene match: 10. CDR1 is given as LNHDA and CDR2 as SQIVND, both from the germline V gene (reference sequence). From cysteine to phenylalanine, the CDR3 is 15 amino acids long. Only the CDR3 portion is preserved as DNA: 45 bases, with reading frame beginning at the first base. TCRbeta CDR3 regions were amplified from genomic DNA by means of the immunoSEQ Assay, a bias-controlled multiplex PCR. As for how the authors treated the data: The number of nucleated cells in each sample was estimated from the amplification of reference gene primers within the assay. Sequence reads were collapsed and filtered to measure the absolute abundance of every unique TCRbeta CDR3 rearrangement. Productive Simpson clonality was computed per sample as the square root of Simpson's diversity index over productive rearrangements. As stored in TCRdb, this immuneACCESS dataset retains in-frame rearrangements with V and J assigned. A fraction of the clones does not appear; measured against another copy, unresolved V genes explain less than half of the discrepancy, and the remainder lacks a known reason. V, J and clone size are those of that table, while D and trimming were read from the DNA. Counted in this sample were about 240,000 clones; approximately 91% of them appeared once. The ten largest clones represent around 0.83% of the sample.

The chain employs TRBV19 and TRBJ2-7; TRBD1 aligns with 9 central bases. The sequencing input was peripheral blood. The sequence was collected from a young man with COVID-19, enrolled during active disease. CDR3 region: CASSVLTGQGHEQYF. The DNA reads as follows: TGTGCCAGTAGTGTCCTCACGGGACAGGGCCACGAGCAGTACTTC.